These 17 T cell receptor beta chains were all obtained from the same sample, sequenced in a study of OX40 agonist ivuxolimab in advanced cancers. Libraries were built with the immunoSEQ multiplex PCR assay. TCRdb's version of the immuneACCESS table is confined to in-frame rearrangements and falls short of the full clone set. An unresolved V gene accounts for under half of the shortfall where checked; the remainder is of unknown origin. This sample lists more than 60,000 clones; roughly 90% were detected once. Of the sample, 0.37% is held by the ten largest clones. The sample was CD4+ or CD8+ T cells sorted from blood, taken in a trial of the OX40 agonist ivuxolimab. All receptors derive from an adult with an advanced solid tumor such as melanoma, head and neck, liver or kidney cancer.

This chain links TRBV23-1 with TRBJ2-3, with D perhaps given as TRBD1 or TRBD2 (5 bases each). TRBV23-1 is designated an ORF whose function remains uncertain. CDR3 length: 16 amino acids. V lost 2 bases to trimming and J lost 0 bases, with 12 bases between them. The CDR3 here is CASSQGGRKSTDTQYF. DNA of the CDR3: TGCGCCAGCAGTCAAGGGGGACGGAAAAGCACAGATACGCAGTATTTT.

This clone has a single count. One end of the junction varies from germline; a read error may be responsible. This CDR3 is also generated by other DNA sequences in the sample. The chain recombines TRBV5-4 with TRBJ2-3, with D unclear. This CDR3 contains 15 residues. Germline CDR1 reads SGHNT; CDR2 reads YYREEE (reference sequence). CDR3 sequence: CASSLELFSTDTQYF. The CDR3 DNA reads TGTGCCAGCAGCTTGGAACTTTTTAGCACAGATACGCAATATTTT. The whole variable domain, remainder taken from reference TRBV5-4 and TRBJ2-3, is ETGVTQSPTHLIKTRGQQVTLRCSSQSGHNTVSWYQQALGQGPQFIFQYYREEENGRGNFPPRFSGLQFPNYSSELNVNALELDDSALYLCASSLELFSTDTQYFGPGTRLTVL.

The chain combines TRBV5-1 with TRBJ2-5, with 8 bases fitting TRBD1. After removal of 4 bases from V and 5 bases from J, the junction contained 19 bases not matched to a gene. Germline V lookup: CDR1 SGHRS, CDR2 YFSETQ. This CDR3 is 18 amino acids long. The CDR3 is CASSTGSGTGPLWETQYF. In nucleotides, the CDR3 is TGCGCCAGCAGCACGGGCTCCGGGACAGGCCCACTCTGGGAGACCCAGTACTTC.

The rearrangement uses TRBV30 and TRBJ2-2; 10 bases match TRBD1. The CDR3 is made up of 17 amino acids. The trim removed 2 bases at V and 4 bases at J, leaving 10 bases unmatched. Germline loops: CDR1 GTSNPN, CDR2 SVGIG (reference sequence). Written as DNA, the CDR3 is TGTGCCTGGAGTCACCGGGACAGGGGCCTTGGCACCGGGGAGCTGTTTTTT. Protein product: CAWSHRDRGLGTGELFF.

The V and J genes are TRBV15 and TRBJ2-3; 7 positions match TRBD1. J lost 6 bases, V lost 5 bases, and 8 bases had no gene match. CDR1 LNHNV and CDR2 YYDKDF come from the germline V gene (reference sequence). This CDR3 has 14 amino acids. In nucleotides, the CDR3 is TGTGCCACCAGCCCGATGACAGGGTGGGATACGCAGTATTTT. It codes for CATSPMTGWDTQYF.

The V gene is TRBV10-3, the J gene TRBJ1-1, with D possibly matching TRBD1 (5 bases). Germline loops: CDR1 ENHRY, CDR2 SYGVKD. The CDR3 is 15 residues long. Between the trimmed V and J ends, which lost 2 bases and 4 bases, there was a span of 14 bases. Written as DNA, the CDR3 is TGTGCCATCAGTGAGGCTCTGGGGGGATTCACTGAAGCTTTCTTT. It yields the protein CAISEALGGFTEAFF.

In DNA form, the CDR3 reads TGTGCCAGTAGCCAAGTGGGGGTAGACAATCAGCCCCAGCATTTT. Translation gives CASSQVGVDNQPQHF. V is TRBV19 and J is TRBJ1-5, with a possible D match to TRBD1 (5 bases). Deletions cut 6 bases from V and 3 bases from J, with 15 bases between. Germline V gene lookup returns CDR1 LNHDA and CDR2 SQIVND (reference sequence). There are 15 residues in the CDR3.

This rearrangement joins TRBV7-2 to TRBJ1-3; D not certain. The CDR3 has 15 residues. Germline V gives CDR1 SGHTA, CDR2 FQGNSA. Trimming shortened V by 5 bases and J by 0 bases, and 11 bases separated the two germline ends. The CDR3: CASSPQISSGNTIYF. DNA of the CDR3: TGTGCCAGCAGCCCTCAGATCAGCTCTGGAAACACCATATATTTT.

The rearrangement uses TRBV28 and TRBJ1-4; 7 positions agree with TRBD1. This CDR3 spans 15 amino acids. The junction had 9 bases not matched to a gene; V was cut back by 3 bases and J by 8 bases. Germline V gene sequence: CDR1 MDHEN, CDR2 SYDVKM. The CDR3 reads CASSFLEGGAEKLFF. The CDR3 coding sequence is TGTGCCAGCAGTTTTTTGGAAGGGGGCGCCGAAAAACTGTTTTTT.

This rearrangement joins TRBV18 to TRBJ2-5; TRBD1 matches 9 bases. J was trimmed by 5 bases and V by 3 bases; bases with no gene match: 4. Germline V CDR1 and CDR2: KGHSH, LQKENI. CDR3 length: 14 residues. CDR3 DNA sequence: TGTGCCAGCTCACCCCGGACAGGGGATGAGACCCAGTACTTC. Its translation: CASSPRTGDETQYF.

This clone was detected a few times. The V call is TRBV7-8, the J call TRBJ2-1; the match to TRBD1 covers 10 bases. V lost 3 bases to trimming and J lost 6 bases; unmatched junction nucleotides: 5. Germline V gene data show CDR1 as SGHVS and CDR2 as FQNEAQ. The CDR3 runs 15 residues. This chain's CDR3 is CASSLGRTGGNEQFF. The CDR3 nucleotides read TGTGCCAGCAGCTTGGGCAGGACAGGGGGCAATGAGCAGTTCTTC.

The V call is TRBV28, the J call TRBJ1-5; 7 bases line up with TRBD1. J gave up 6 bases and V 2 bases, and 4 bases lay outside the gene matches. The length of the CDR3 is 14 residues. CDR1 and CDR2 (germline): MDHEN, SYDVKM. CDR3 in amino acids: CASSLRDSGQPQHF. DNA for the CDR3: TGTGCCAGCAGTTTACGGGACAGTGGTCAGCCCCAGCATTTT.

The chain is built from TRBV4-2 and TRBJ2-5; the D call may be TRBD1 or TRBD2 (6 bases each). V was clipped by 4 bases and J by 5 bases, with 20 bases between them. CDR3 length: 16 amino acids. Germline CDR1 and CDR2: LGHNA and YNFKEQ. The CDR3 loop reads CASSPPTGAGGETQYF. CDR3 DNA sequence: TGTGCCAGCAGCCCTCCAACGGGGGCCGGTGGGGAGACCCAGTACTTC.

This chain's CDR3 is CASSLGRQGTSYGYTF. DNA of the CDR3: TGTGCCAGCAGCTTAGGTCGGCAGGGGACATCCTATGGCTACACCTTC. The rearrangement uses TRBV7-2 and TRBJ1-2; D is possibly TRBD1 (6 bases). Trimming took 1 base from V and 4 from J, leaving 16 bases between them. Looked up from germline, CDR1 is SGHTA and CDR2 is FQGNSA. This CDR3 region has 16 residues.

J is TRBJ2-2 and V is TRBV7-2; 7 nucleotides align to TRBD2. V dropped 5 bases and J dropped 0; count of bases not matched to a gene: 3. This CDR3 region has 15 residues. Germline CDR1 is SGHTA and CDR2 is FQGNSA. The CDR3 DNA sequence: TGTGCCAGCAGCGCTAGCGGTACGAACACCGGGGAGCTGTTTTTT. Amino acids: CASSASGTNTGELFF.

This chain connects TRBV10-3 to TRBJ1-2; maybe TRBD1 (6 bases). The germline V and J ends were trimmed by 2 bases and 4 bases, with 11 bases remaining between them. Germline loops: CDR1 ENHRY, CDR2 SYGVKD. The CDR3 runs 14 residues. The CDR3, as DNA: TGTGCCATCAGTGAGGGGACATTGAGCTATGGCTACACCTTC. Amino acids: CAISEGTLSYGYTF.

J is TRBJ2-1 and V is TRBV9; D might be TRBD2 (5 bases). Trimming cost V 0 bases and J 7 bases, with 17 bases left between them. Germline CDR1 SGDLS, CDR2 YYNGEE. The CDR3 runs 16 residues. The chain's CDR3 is CASSVASGDSGNEQFF. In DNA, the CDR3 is TGTGCCAGCAGCGTAGCGTCCGGGGATTCGGGGAATGAGCAGTTCTTC.